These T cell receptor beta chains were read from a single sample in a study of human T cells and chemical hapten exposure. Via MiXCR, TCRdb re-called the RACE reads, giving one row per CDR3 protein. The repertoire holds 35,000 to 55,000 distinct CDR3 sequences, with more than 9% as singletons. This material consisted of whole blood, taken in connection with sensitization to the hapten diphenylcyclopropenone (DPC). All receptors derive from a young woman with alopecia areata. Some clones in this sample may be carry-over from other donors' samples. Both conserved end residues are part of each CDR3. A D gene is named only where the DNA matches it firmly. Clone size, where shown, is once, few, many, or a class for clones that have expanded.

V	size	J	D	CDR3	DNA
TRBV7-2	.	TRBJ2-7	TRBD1	CASSTTGYEQYF	TGTGCCAGCAGCACGACAGGGTACGAGCAGTACTTC
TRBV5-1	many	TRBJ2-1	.	CASSLAVSGENEQFF	TGCGCCAGCAGCTTGGCCGTTTCGGGGGAAAATGAGCAGTTCTTC
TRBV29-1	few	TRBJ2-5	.	CSVIREIRETQYF	TGCAGCGTTATCCGAGAAATACGGGAGACCCAGTACTTC
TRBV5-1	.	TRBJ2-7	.	CASSFLRGRDEQYF	TGCGCCAGCAGCTTCCTGCGGGGAAGAGACGAGCAGTACTTC
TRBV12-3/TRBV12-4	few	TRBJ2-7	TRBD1	CASSPVTGAYEQYF	TGTGCCAGCAGTCCCGTTACAGGGGCCTACGAGCAGTACTTC
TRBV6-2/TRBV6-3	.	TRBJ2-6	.	CASTPNLKRGANVLTF	TGTGCCAGCACCCCCAACCTAAAGCGGGGGGCCAACGTCCTGACTTTC
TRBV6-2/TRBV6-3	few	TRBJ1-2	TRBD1	CASSSHDPGQGWYGYTF	TGTGCCAGCAGTTCGCATGACCCGGGACAGGGTTGGTATGGCTACACCTTC
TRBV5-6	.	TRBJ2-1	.	CASSLPSYNEQFF	TGTGCCAGCAGCTTGCCCTCCTACAATGAGCAGTTCTTC
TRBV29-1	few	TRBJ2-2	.	CSVGSGHGTGELFF	TGCAGCGTTGGAAGCGGGCACGGCACCGGGGAGCTGTTTTTT
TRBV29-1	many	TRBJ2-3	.	CSVERETDTQYF	TGCAGCGTTGAAAGGGAAACAGATACGCAGTATTTT
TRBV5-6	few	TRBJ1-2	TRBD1	CASSFPGQGSFGYTF	TGTGCCAGCAGCTTCCCGGGACAGGGAAGCTTTGGCTACACCTTC
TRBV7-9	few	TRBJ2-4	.	CASSLQGPEDDQYF	TGTGCCAGCAGCCTACAGGGACCCGAGGACGATCAGTACTTC
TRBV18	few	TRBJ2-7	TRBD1	CASSVTGGYEQYF	TGTGCCAGCTCAGTGACAGGGGGCTACGAGCAGTACTTC
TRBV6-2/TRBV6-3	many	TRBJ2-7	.	CASTGRGARGFHEQYF	TGTGCCAGCACCGGACGCGGCGCCCGGGGTTTCCACGAGCAGTACTTC
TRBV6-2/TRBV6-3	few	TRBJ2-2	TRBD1	CASSYLTGTGGDTGELFF	TGTGCCAGCAGTTACCTCACCGGGACAGGGGGCGACACCGGGGAGCTGTTTTTT
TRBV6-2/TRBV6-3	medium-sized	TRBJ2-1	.	CASSSDRAYNEQFF	TGTGCCAGCAGTTCGGACCGAGCCTACAATGAGCAGTTCTTC
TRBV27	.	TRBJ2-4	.	CVSRQQRAKNIQYF	TGTGTCAGCAGACAACAGCGAGCCAAGAACATTCAGTACTTC
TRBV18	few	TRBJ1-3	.	CASSAENTIYF	TGTGCCAGCTCGGCCGAGAACACCATATATTTT
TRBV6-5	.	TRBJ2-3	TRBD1	CASSPTGGHTDTQYF	TGTGCCAGCAGTCCGACAGGGGGACACACAGATACGCAGTATTTT
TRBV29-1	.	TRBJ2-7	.	CSVETPHEQYF	TGCAGCGTTGAAACCCCCCACGAGCAGTACTTC
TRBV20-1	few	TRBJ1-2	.	CRGGTSAYGYTF	TGCAGGGGCGGGACGTCCGCCTATGGCTACACCTTC
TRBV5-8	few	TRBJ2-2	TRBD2	CASSLGSKGLAGDTTGELFF	TGTGCCAGCAGCTTGGGTAGCAAGGGACTAGCGGGGGACACCACCGGGGAGCTGTTTTTT
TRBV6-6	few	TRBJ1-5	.	CASRTPEQPQHF	TGTGCCAGCAGGACCCCGGAACAGCCCCAGCATTTT
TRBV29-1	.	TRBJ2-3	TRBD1	CSGAGTVSTDTQYF	TGCAGCGGTGCCGGGACAGTTAGCACAGATACGCAGTATTTT
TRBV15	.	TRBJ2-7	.	CATSSPGRREYEQYF	TGTGCCACCAGCAGCCCCGGTCGCCGTGAGTACGAGCAGTACTTC
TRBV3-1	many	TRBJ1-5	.	CASSQVTGNQPQHF	TGTGCCAGCAGCCAAGTAACAGGCAATCAGCCCCAGCATTTT
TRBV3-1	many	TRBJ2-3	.	CASSPQPTDTQYF	TGTGCCAGCAGTCCCCAGCCCACAGATACGCAGTATTTT
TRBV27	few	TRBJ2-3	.	CASSPGVTDTQYF	TGTGCCAGCAGTCCCGGCGTGACAGATACGCAGTATTTT
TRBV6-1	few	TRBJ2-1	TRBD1	CASSLGGYGTGEDNEQFF	TGTGCCAGCAGTTTGGGAGGGTACGGGACAGGGGAGGACAATGAGCAGTTCTTC
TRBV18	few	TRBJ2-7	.	CASSPGGDPSNEQYF	TGTGCCAGCTCACCAGGCGGGGACCCCTCCAACGAGCAGTACTTC
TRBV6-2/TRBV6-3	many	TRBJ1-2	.	CASSYIQTIYGYTF	TGTGCCAGCAGTTATATACAGACTATCTATGGCTACACCTTC
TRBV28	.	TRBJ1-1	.	CASSFWTDPLNTEAFF	TGTGCCAGCAGTTTTTGGACGGACCCCCTGAACACTGAAGCTTTCTTT
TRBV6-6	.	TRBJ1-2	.	CASRSSAGEEGYTF	TGTGCCAGCAGGAGCTCCGCGGGGGAAGAAGGCTACACCTTC
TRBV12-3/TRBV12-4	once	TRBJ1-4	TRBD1	CASSLARQGFREKLFF	TGTGCCAGCAGTCTCGCACGACAGGGTTTTCGTGAAAAACTGTTTTTT
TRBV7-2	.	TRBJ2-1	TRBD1	CASSFDRGYEQFF	TGTGCCAGCAGCTTTGACAGGGGATATGAGCAGTTCTTC
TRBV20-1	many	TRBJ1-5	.	CSAILGNQPQHF	TGCAGTGCTATCCTGGGCAATCAGCCCCAGCATTTT
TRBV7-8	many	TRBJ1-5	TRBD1	CASSLGRGYQPQHF	TGTGCCAGCAGCTTAGGCAGGGGGTATCAGCCCCAGCATTTT
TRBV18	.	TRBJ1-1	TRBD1	CASSYGQENTEAFF	TGTGCCAGCTCATACGGACAGGAGAACACTGAAGCTTTCTTT
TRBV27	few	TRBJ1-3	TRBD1	CASSARQGWYTIYF	TGTGCCAGCAGTGCCCGACAGGGATGGTACACCATATATTTT
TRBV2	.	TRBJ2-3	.	CASSEARDSGATQYF	TGTGCCAGCAGTGAAGCCCGGGACAGCGGGGCCACGCAGTATTTT
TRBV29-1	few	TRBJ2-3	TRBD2	CSVEGGGLAGGSLDTQYF	TGCAGCGTTGAAGGTGGAGGACTAGCGGGGGGATCTTTAGATACGCAGTATTTT
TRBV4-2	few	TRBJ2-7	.	CASSPGDLTYEQYF	TGTGCCAGCAGCCCCGGGGACCTTACCTACGAGCAGTACTTC
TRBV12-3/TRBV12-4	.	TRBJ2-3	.	CASSRLADTQYF	TGTGCCAGCAGTCGACTAGCAGATACGCAGTATTTT
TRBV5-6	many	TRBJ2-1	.	CASSSTRVSEQFF	TGTGCCAGCAGCTCGACGAGGGTATCTGAGCAGTTCTTC
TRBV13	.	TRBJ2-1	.	CASSLGSRVNEQFF	TGTGCCAGCAGCTTAGGCTCCAGGGTGAATGAGCAGTTCTTC
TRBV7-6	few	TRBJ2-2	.	CASSLDRPNTGELFF	TGTGCCAGCAGCTTAGACAGGCCGAACACCGGGGAGCTGTTTTTT
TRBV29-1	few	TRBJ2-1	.	CSVEWGNEQFF	TGCAGCGTTGAATGGGGGAATGAGCAGTTCTTC
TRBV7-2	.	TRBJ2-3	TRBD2	CASSLGLAAPQYF	TGTGCCAGCAGCTTAGGGCTAGCGGCTCCCCAGTATTTT
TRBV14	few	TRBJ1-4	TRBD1	CASSLMTGDEKLFF	TGTGCCAGCAGCCTCATGACAGGGGACGAAAAACTGTTTTTT
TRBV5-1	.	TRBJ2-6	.	CASSSFRDSRSGANVLTF	TGCGCCAGCAGCTCCTTCCGGGACTCTCGTTCTGGGGCCAACGTCCTGACTTTC
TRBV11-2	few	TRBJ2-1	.	CASSYTLSNEQFF	TGTGCCAGCAGCTACACACTCTCCAATGAGCAGTTCTTC